A single T cell receptor (beta chain) is shown here with its context. The clone's antigen remains unknown. Per-base quality was not reported, and no clone a single base away is much larger than it. These data come from a study of vaccination effects on CD4 cells after COVID-19 (dated by TCRdb to between 2021 and 2023). Concerning the study at large: Each participant received two doses of an mRNA SARS-CoV-2 vaccine, either BNT162b2 or mRNA-1273. The Oncomine TCR Beta short-read assay on an Illumina iSeq 100 was used to sequence cultures from other donors in the study. Pre-vaccine samples were drawn from a couple of convalescent patients 16 days and one week before the first dose, at 142 and 148 days after COVID-19 diagnosis. The study compared SARS-CoV-2 spike-specific CD4+ TCR repertoires before and after mRNA vaccination in COVID-19 convalescent patients and infection-naive vaccine recipients. Altogether, 10 COVID-19 convalescent patients and 4 SARS-CoV-2-naive healthy vaccine recipients made up the full study.

From the germline V gene (reference sequence), CDR1 is LGHDT and CDR2 is YNNKEL. V was cut back by 6 bases and J by 0 bases, leaving a gap of 12 bases between them. There are 14 amino acids in the CDR3, from cysteine to phenylalanine inclusive. Solely the CDR3 DNA is kept, with 42 bases framed from the first base. Library preparation was by the immunoSEQ multiplex PCR assay. DNA from the CD4+ T cells that had been cultured and isolated underwent TCR beta CDR3 sequencing. Regarding the original processing steps: Non-productive TCR sequences were discarded, and reads were trimmed to the CDR3 region, with only CDR3s of 7 or more amino acids retained. Antigen-specific clonotypes were identified using the MANAFEST web app by comparison of expansion in peptide wells against reference cultures. For clones to be considered positive, expansion at FDR<0.05 versus reference and all other wells, an odds ratio above 5, and a frequency above 0.1% in two replicate wells were required. Clonotypes significantly expanded in SARS-CoV-2 spike wells and in at least one common cold coronavirus spike condition were defined as cross-reactive. Levenshtein distance calculated with the stringdist R package was used to assess CDR3 similarity, and unrooted trees were constructed with ape in R 3.6.1. TCRdb carries this immuneACCESS record with in-frame sequences only. Its versions omit some clonotypes, under half of them owing to an unresolved V gene in the studies checked, with the rest unexplained. The DNA was the basis for D and trimming; V, J and clone size are from that table. Within this sample are roughly 70,000 clones, with roughly 73% of them counted one time only. The ten largest clones represent over 4.5% of the sample.

The ViraFEST assay stimulated PBMC with viral peptide pools and then used TCR sequencing to identify antigen-specific CD4+ T cell clonotypes by expansion. After more than nine days of culture, CD4+ T cells were isolated with the EasySep CD4+ T cell isolation kit. Convalescent patients had PCR-confirmed SARS-CoV-2 infection between March and December 2020, before Alpha, Beta and Delta variants emerged in the United States. Each well held roughly 2.2 million PBMC cultured in IMDM containing around 5% human AB serum, roughly 9.6 IU/ml IL-2 and gentamicin, along with around 9.1 ug/ml peptides. An HIV-1 Nef peptide pool served as the negative control culture condition. On days 3 and 7, half of the culture medium was replaced with fresh IL-2-containing medium. Unless noted otherwise, every peptide stimulation condition was grown in triplicate wells. PBMC were separated from whole blood using Ficoll-Paque Plus gradient centrifugation and were then either cryopreserved at -140C or used fresh. Genomic DNA was extracted from cultured CD4+ T cells with the QIAamp micro DNA kit.

The study at large found these results: For convalescent patients, new clones induced by the vaccine made up most of the post-vaccine spike-reactive repertoire, and these new clones were largely distinct from the clones induced by infection. The study was limited by a small number of convalescent patients, and early post-infection timepoints were lacking. At late post-vaccination timepoints, both infection-induced and vaccine-induced clones showed marked clonal contraction, consistent with waning T cell responses.

The TCR comes from a human donor who had a prior SARS-CoV-2 infection. The material sequenced was CD4+ T cells from PBMCs cultured with HIV peptides, taken before COVID-19 vaccination. The cell subset or site label, read with the paper, signifies: HIV-1 Nef peptide pool negative control/reference culture. The chain uses TRBV3-1 (or the pseudogene TRBV3-2) and TRBJ2-7, with no D gene named confidently. The bases are TGTGCCAGCAGACCCGCAGGCAGCTCCTACGAGCAGTACTTC. This yields the protein CASRPAGSSYEQYF.